Described below is a single TCR beta chain sequence and its context. This clone has just one count. No cognate antigen has been identified for it. One base away there is no much larger clone; base qualities are not given. Libraries were prepared through the immunoSEQ multiplex PCR assay. The multiplex PCR relied on a mix of 60 forward primers for TCR Vbeta segments and 13 reverse primers for TCR Jbeta segments. A multiplex PCR assay on genomic DNA amplified the CDR3 region of rearranged TCR beta genes. Amplified TCR beta libraries were sequenced as 87-base-pair reads on the Illumina HiSeq System. The source study handled its data this way. Across the 640 or so repertoires, a later analysis counted tens of millions of unique TCR beta chains, roughly 11 million of which were shared by at least two donors. To remove PCR and sequencing errors, raw reads were error-corrected and collapsed into unique sequences using a nearest-neighbor algorithm that merged closely related sequences. V, D and J gene segments were assigned by aligning CDR3 sequences to IMGT reference sequences. Each retained sequence needed at least a six-nucleotide match to both a V gene segment and a J gene segment. Rearrangements were called productive when the CDR3 lacked stop codons and stayed in frame with V and J; all others were non-productive. CDR3 was defined according to IMGT convention as the region running from the second conserved V-encoded cysteine to the conserved J-encoded phenylalanine. The earlier analysis of about 530 of the donors excluded any sequence lacking an unambiguous match to a single V gene segment. An earlier analysis of 587 of the donors called V segments functional above 56.7% productive rearrangements and segregating when the between-donor standard deviation exceeded 5%. A statistical classification framework was developed to diagnose cytomegalovirus status using the catalog of TCR beta chain sequences. A later analysis assigned V and J genes by comparing TCR nucleotide sequences with IMGT/GENE-DB human TR gene sequences. Using the TCRdist pipeline, a later analysis assigned CDR3 sequences along with most-parsimonious VDJ recombination scenarios. In a later analysis, each TCR beta chain was defined by its CDR3 amino acid sequence together with its V-gene family, and reads without a unique V-gene family were excluded. In a later analysis, fewer than 650 highly shared, low-generation-probability nucleotide sequences were removed to address suspected cross-contamination and a sequencing artifact. For each public chain, a later analysis derived a clonal expansion index from normalized ranks of inferred template counts within each repertoire. A later analysis computed generation probabilities with a VDJ recombination model fitted to out-of-frame rearrangements, and checked the results against IGoR. In a later analysis, hypergeometric tests were used to score TCR-TCR, TCR-HLA and TCR-CMV co-occurrence, with a repertoire-size bias correction applied to TCR pairs. A later analysis estimated false discovery rates by permuting HLA or CMV assignments 20 times. In a later analysis, co-occurring TCRs were grouped with DBSCAN, and TCRdist sequence similarity was added when clustering was performed within HLA-allele-positive subsets. For co-occurrence clustering, repertoires with fewer than 30,000 or more than 120,000 public chains were excluded, along with roughly 5 repertoires with anomalous nucleotide sharing. Entries here come from immuneACCESS through TCRdb and include only in-frame sequences with V and J called. Some clones fail to appear in such tables; in the studies checked, an unresolved V gene covers under half of the shortfall, and the cause of the remainder is unknown. V and J calls and clone size are those listed in that table; D and trimming were worked out from the DNA. The sample table shows hundreds of thousands of clones, and about 79% are seen once. Clones ranked in the top ten supply approximately 1.8% of the sample.

In total, approximately 690 healthy bone marrow donors made up the cohort. At the time of sampling, all cohort members were nominally healthy, though unrecorded immune exposures were likely present. The donor tested CMV seronegative, placing the donor among the 300 to 400 seronegative members of the cohort. Each donor provided a peripheral blood sample, and peripheral blood mononuclear cells were used for TCR beta sequencing. Genomic DNA was extracted from the blood cell samples with the Qiagen DNeasy Blood Extraction Kit. This record belongs to a study of cytomegalovirus exposure and HLA in healthy donors (TCRdb year 2017). Study-wide context: An earlier analysis of several hundred of the donors reported 250 to 350 Gb of sequence data and 90 million to 120 million unique TCR beta sequences obtained from 180 million or so T cells. The study aimed to test whether signatures of past pathogen exposure could be identified by cataloging public T cell receptors. Because of strong linkage in the cohort, five DR-DQ haplotypes were treated as single units for association and clustering. All discovery cohort repertoires had been generated using a single sequencing platform. A later analysis re-analyzed previously published TCR beta repertoires from 650 to 800 donors and added high-resolution HLA genotyping to study TCR occurrence patterns. In an earlier analysis of around 540 of the donors, high-throughput TCR beta sequencing was used to judge whether each TCR beta V gene segment behaved as functional or pseudogenic. The study combined high-throughput TCR immunosequencing, statistical association of individual TCRs with disease status, and machine learning to predict cytomegalovirus infection status. Among several hundred genotyped donors of the cohort, an average of around 240,000 unique TCR beta nucleotide sequences was sequenced per donor, of which roughly 18% were non-productive. Around 300 gigabases of sequencing data and approximately 93 million unique TCR sequences were included in an early release covering about 700 HLA-typed donors. Donor age, sex, ethnicity and CMV serostatus were compiled together with the repertoire data. Typing coverage differed by locus: A, B, C, DRB1 and DQB1 were typed in roughly 620-640 donors, DQA1 in about 500, DPA1 in nearly 610, and DPB1 in roughly 450. Among the approximately 430 genotyped donors, about 85% belonged to the genetic ancestry cluster associated with self-reported Caucasian donors. In addition to the first cohort of around 670 subjects, a separate validation cohort of 130 or so different subjects was used. Genome-wide SNP genotypes for about 65% of the roughly 700 donors were used in a later genetic analysis, which treated that subset as a discovery cohort. In the later analysis, no new phenotypic data were used to find candidate immune exposures; instead, reliance was placed on TCR beta sequences and their occurrence across donors. Both class I and class II loci were covered by HLA typing, at four-digit resolution. Using immunosequencing, the study profiled T cell repertoires from some 670 subjects and related those repertoires to cytomegalovirus serostatus. Broader findings and caveats from the paper: Because the 87-base-pair reads could not distinguish some IMGT-functional V segments, including TRBV6-2 and TRBV6-3, those segments were excluded. Cytomegalovirus status was reported to be diagnosed by the classifier with high specificity and sensitivity in both the original and validation cohorts. Assigning TCR associations to individual alleles was difficult when HLA alleles, especially DR and DQ, strongly co-occurred. CMV serostatus was the only immune exposure information available for the cohort. Correlated functional status among segregating V segments might reflect linkage disequilibrium, but an unknown experimental factor could not be ruled out. According to a later analysis, parvovirus B19, influenza, CMV and Epstein-Barr virus appeared linked to several top co-occurrence clusters. Compared with equally common non-associated chains, HLA-associated TCR beta chains in a later analysis were more clonally expanded and had lower generation probabilities. Because HLA typing was missing for some donors at each locus, association tests included only the typed subset. An association between a missense DCLRE1C variant and V-gene and J-gene trimming of TCR beta chains was found in a later genetic analysis and replicated in an independent cohort. In vitro tests confirmed that a few of the cytomegalovirus-associated TCR beta chains recognize cytomegalovirus antigens. According to the authors, the approach could potentially be generalized to other disease states and immunological phenotypes. In this cohort, only TCR beta chains were sequenced, and detectable features were limited by the absence of alpha or paired-chain data. In a later analysis, TCR association rates were found to vary across HLA loci, with the most associated TCRs seen for DRB1 alleles and the fewest for HLA-C alleles. A group of highly shared sequence variants was considered likely to be a technical artifact of the sequencing pipeline. A total of fewer than 200 TCR beta chains were listed by the study as associated with cytomegalovirus. A further reported finding was that TCR beta sequences accurately predicted the HLA-A and HLA-B alleles for most subjects in the first cohort. Presence/absence analyses assumed roughly uniform sequencing depth across donors, an assumption that may not hold. Most TCR sequences were observed very rarely across donors, whereas some public TCRs were present in many individuals. A later analysis associated about 17,000 TCR beta sequences with specific HLA alleles at a false discovery rate of 0.05. According to a later analysis, most CMV-associated TCR beta chains appeared to be HLA-restricted, and the HLA associations seemed to be driven largely by CMV exposure. In an earlier analysis of some 500 of the donors, most TCR beta V segments appeared in productive rearrangements about 90% or about 30% of the time, broadly matching IMGT annotations. Compared with the roughly 700-donor mean, donors in an Asian-associated ancestry cluster had fewer N-insertions in productive TCRs, according to a later genetic analysis. The earlier analysis of 587 of the donors excluded around 17 rarely observed V segments, including chromosome 9 orphons, because counts were too low.

The germline V gene provides CDR1 MDHEN and CDR2 SYDVKM. Measured from the cysteine to the phenylalanine, the CDR3 is 14 residues long. The kept DNA is CDR3 alone, 42 bases in frame from the first base. V and J lose 3 bases and 0 bases, and a span of 8 bases separates them. This receptor was obtained from a male donor in good health and CMV-seronegative. Input material: PBMCs. The V gene is TRBV28 and the J gene is TRBJ1-1; too little of a D gene remains to name it. The CDR3 in this case is CASSLPHLNTEAFF. The DNA is as follows: TGTGCCAGCAGTTTGCCACACCTGAACACTGAAGCTTTCTTT.